These 29 T cell receptor beta chains were all obtained from the same sample, sequenced in a study of blood T cell repertoires in COVID-19. Here immunoSEQ multiplex PCR was the method, and the copy in TCRdb shows in-frame clones only, minus some. The data show approximately 250,000 clones, 75% to 85% seen once. The sequenced sample consisted of PBMCs or T cells enriched from blood (not recorded which). The origin of the receptors is a woman aged 50 to 65 with acute COVID-19.

The V and J genes are TRBV7-2 and TRBJ1-1; no clear D gene. The CDR3 contains 13 residues. Germline V gene sequence: CDR1 SGHTA, CDR2 FQGNSA. The ends were cut back, 5 bases at V and 5 bases at J, with 12 bases in the middle. The CDR3 loop reads CASSELEGTEAFF. The CDR3 region has the DNA TGTGCCAGCAGCGAACTAGAGGGTACTGAAGCTTTCTTT.

The chain recombines TRBV5-5 with TRBJ1-1; 11 nucleotides agree with TRBD1. Per germline, CDR1 SGHKS and CDR2 YYEKEE (reference sequence). CDR3 length: 16 residues. J gave up 5 bases and V 4 bases, and 10 bases lay outside the gene matches. CDR3 protein: CASSPGQGATRTEAFF. The DNA for the CDR3 is TGTGCCAGCAGCCCTGGACAGGGGGCAACGCGAACTGAAGCTTTCTTT.

The chain uses TRBV5-1 and TRBJ1-2, with 9 nucleotides matching TRBD1. The CDR3 covers 15 residues. J was trimmed by 7 bases and V by 0 bases; bases with no gene match: 7. CDR1 and CDR2 from the germline V gene are SGHRS and YFSETQ. In nucleotides, the CDR3 is TGCGCCAGCAGCTTGGGGCTGGACAGGGGTTCTGGCTACACCTTC. It encodes CASSLGLDRGSGYTF.

The V gene is TRBV5-1, the J gene TRBJ1-2, with 8 bases matching TRBD1. The CDR3 consists of 15 residues. The germline gives CDR1 SGHRS, CDR2 YFSETQ. Trimming removed 0 bases from V and 3 bases from J; junction bases left unmatched: 4. The CDR3 reads CASSLGQGSYYGYTF. The CDR3 DNA reads TGCGCCAGCAGCTTGGGACAGGGGAGTTACTATGGCTACACCTTC.

This clone came up a few times. The genes are TRBV6-4 and TRBJ1-1, with no clear D. Germline V gives CDR1 MRHNA, CDR2 SNTAGT. CDR3 length: 15 amino acids. V was trimmed by 6 bases and J by 3 bases, leaving 17 bases between them. For the CDR3, the DNA is TGTGCCAGCAGGGAGGGTCGCCAATGGGACACTGAAGCTTTCTTT. The encoded protein is CASREGRQWDTEAFF.

The chain employs TRBV12-3 or TRBV12-4 and TRBJ2-1; tentative D call: TRBD2 (5 bases). V lost 3 bases, J lost 9 bases, and 12 bases lay in between. This CDR3 comprises 13 residues. The CDR3 sequence: CASSFSGGGEQFF. The CDR3 DNA reads as TGTGCCAGCAGTTTCTCGGGCGGAGGTGAGCAGTTCTTC.

The chain has TRBV3-1 (or the pseudogene TRBV3-2) and TRBJ1-1; tentative D call: TRBD1 (6 bases). Germline CDR1 and CDR2: LGHDT and YNNKEL (reference sequence). The CDR3 loop spans 15 amino acids. Trimming cost V 2 bases and J 8 bases, with 18 bases left between them. The CDR3 sequence is CASSQNRDPITEAFF. The CDR3 nucleotides read TGTGCCAGCAGCCAAAACAGGGATCCTATAACCGAAGCTTTCTTT.

The rearrangement uses TRBV7-8 and TRBJ1-4; D might be TRBD1 (6 bases). The CDR3 has 15 residues. The germline V gene has CDR1 SGHVS and CDR2 FQNEAQ. V was shortened by 1 base and J by 0 bases, with 6 bases between the two germline ends. For the CDR3, the DNA is TGTGCCAGCAGCTTAGACAGGGCAACTAATGAAAAACTGTTTTTT. It yields the protein CASSLDRATNEKLFF. The complete variable domain, with remaining parts taken from reference TRBV7-8 and TRBJ1-4, reads GAGVSQSPRYKVAKRGQDVALRCDPISGHVSLFWYQQALGQGPEFLTYFQNEAQLDKSGLPSDRFFAERPEGSVSTLKIQRTQQEDSAVYLCASSLDRATNEKLFFGSGTQLSVL.

The gene calls are TRBV2 and TRBJ2-1; 8 nucleotides line up with TRBD2. This CDR3 contains 17 residues. Trimming at V came to 2 bases and at J to 4 bases, leaving 10 bases not matched to a gene. Germline CDR1 and CDR2: SNHLY and FYNNEI. The DNA for the CDR3 is TGTGCCAGCAGTGAATGGGGGGTTGTAGCGGGATACAATGAGCAGTTCTTC. Translated, it gives CASSEWGVVAGYNEQFF.

This clone was seen more than once but under ten times. This chain joins TRBV11-3 and TRBJ2-1; tentative D call: TRBD1 (5 bases). The V gene's germline CDR1 is SGHNT and CDR2 YENEEA. The V end lost 1 base, the J end lost 6 bases, and 13 bases lay between the germline ends. The CDR3 runs to 15 residues. The CDR3 reads CASSLVPGIGNEQFF. The CDR3 DNA reads TGTGCCAGCAGCTTAGTTCCAGGGATCGGCAATGAGCAGTTCTTC.

CDR3 protein: CASSSREVGGYTF. In DNA, the CDR3 is TGTGCCAGCTCATCCAGGGAAGTGGGTGGCTACACCTTC. The J gene is TRBJ1-2, the V gene TRBV18, with D maybe TRBD1 (5 bases). The V and J ends lost 5 bases and 7 bases respectively, with 14 bases between them. CDR3 length equals 13 residues. Germline V gene sequence: CDR1 KGHSH, CDR2 LQKENI.

With regard to this clone: Other nucleotide sequences in the sample specify the same CDR3. The chain combines TRBV7-2 with TRBJ1-2, with D perhaps TRBD1 (5 bases). The CDR3 has 14 residues. Germline V gene sequence: CDR1 SGHTA, CDR2 FQGNSA. V was shortened by 3 bases and J by 0 bases, with 8 bases between the two germline ends. As DNA, the CDR3 is TGTGCCAGCAGCTTGAGACAGTCTAACTATGGCTACACCTTC. Protein sequence: CASSLRQSNYGYTF.

The chain carries TRBV2 and TRBJ1-2; maybe TRBD1 (5 bases). The CDR3 has 15 amino acids. V was shortened by 6 bases and J by 0 bases, with 14 bases between the two germline ends. Germline CDR1 SNHLY, CDR2 FYNNEI. The CDR3 here is CASSRPTESNYGYTF. CDR3 DNA sequence: TGTGCCAGCAGCCGCCCGACAGAATCTAACTATGGCTACACCTTC.

The chain carries TRBV11-2 and TRBJ2-5; 8 nucleotides match TRBD1. With V trimmed by 1 base and J by 5 bases, 12 bases remained unmatched. The CDR3 spans 17 residues. CDR1 and CDR2 from the germline V gene are SGHAT and FQNNGV. This CDR3 is CASSLGLTGDRGETQYF. The CDR3 region has the DNA TGTGCCAGCAGCTTAGGGTTGACAGGGGACCGAGGGGAGACCCAGTACTTC.

This chain connects TRBV7-8 to TRBJ1-5; 8 bases fit TRBD1. Losses at the gene ends were 4 bases for V and 6 bases for J; bases not matched to a gene: 5. Germline V CDR1 and CDR2: SGHVS, FQNEAQ. The CDR3 length is 14 residues. The CDR3 DNA follows: TGTGCCAGCAGCTGGACAGGGCAGGGTCAGCCCCAGCATTTT. Protein product: CASSWTGQGQPQHF.

This sequence joins TRBV11-1 and TRBJ1-2; possible D gene TRBD1, 6 bases. This CDR3 has 14 residues. Germline lookup yields CDR1 SGHAT and CDR2 FQDESV (reference sequence). With 5 bases removed from V and 4 bases from J, the gap between germline ends came to 14 bases. Here the CDR3 reads CASSQNRVSYGYTF. The DNA of the CDR3 is TGTGCCAGCAGCCAGAACAGGGTATCCTATGGCTACACCTTC.

This rearrangement joins TRBV13 to TRBJ1-2; 10 nucleotides line up with TRBD1. With V trimmed by 1 base and J by 2 bases, 4 bases remained unmatched. The CDR3 spans 16 residues. The germline gives CDR1 PRHDT, CDR2 FYEKMQ (reference sequence). As DNA, the CDR3 is TGTGCCAGCAGCTTAGTCGGGGGACAGGGGAACTATGGCTACACCTTC. Protein: CASSLVGGQGNYGYTF.

CDR3 in DNA: TGTGCCAGCAGTGAGCTAGCAGCCGCCGGGGAGCTGTTTTTT. Its translation is CASSELAAAGELFF. The genes are TRBV6-1 and TRBJ2-2, with TRBD2 as a possible D gene (5 bases). This CDR3 spans 14 amino acids. Trimming took off 3 bases at V and 6 bases at J, with 11 bases between the two ends. CDR1 and CDR2 (germline): MNHNS, SASEGT.

The genes are TRBV5-8 and TRBJ2-2, with 7 bases lining up with TRBD1. Germline trimming cut 5 bases from V and 9 bases from J; bases unmatched to any gene: 19. The V gene's germline CDR1 is SGHTS and CDR2 YDEGEE. The CDR3 runs 17 residues. This chain's CDR3 is CASSRDYGTDLFRELFF. DNA for the CDR3: TGTGCCAGCAGTCGTGACTATGGGACAGACCTGTTCCGGGAGCTGTTTTTT.

V usage is TRBV7-3 and J usage is TRBJ2-5; D remains ambiguous. CDR3 length: 12 residues. The V gene lost 5 bases and the J gene lost 5 bases, with 9 bases spanning the gap. CDR1 SGHTA and CDR2 FQGTGA come from the germline V gene. The CDR3 bases are TGTGCCAGCAGCCCGTCAGCGGAGACCCAGTACTTC. Translating gives CASSPSAETQYF.

The chain recombines TRBV5-4 with TRBJ2-7, with 7 bases matching TRBD1. This CDR3 has 15 amino acids. J gave up 2 bases and V 4 bases, and 9 bases lay outside the gene matches. Germline V gene lookup returns CDR1 SGHNT and CDR2 YYREEE (reference sequence). The DNA of the CDR3 is TGTGCCAGCAGCACCGTCCGGGACAGCGCCTACGAGCAGTACTTC. Amino acids: CASSTVRDSAYEQYF.

This clone was counted a few times. This chain joins TRBV7-2 and TRBJ2-7; D might be TRBD2 (5 bases). The CDR3 extends over 14 amino acids. Trimming took 1 base from V and 4 from J, leaving 11 bases between them. Germline-derived CDR1 and CDR2 are SGHTA and FQGNSA. CDR3 sequence: CASSLVRTRYEQYF. The DNA of the CDR3 is TGTGCCAGCAGCTTAGTCAGGACTCGATACGAGCAGTACTTC.

This clone was counted a single time. The chain joins TRBV11-2 to TRBJ1-2, with D possibly TRBD1 on 5 matching bases. The length of the CDR3 is 13 residues. Germline-derived CDR1 and CDR2 are SGHAT and FQNNGV. Trimming took off 3 bases at V and 2 bases at J, with 7 bases between the two ends. Written as DNA, the CDR3 is TGTGCCAGCAGCTTCCAGGGCAACTATGGCTACACCTTC. It is translated as CASSFQGNYGYTF.

V gene TRBV20-1 combines with J gene TRBJ1-1; possible D gene TRBD1, 5 bases. CDR1 is DFQATT and CDR2 is SNEGSKA in the germline V gene (reference sequence). Trimming shortened V by 5 bases and J by 5 bases, and 9 bases separated the two germline ends. The CDR3 covers 11 residues. DNA of the CDR3: TGCAGTGCTCGTAGACAGACTGAAGCTTTCTTT. This codes for CSARRQTEAFF.

The chain uses TRBV13 and TRBJ1-3, with 7 positions matching TRBD1. The germline V gene encodes CDR1 PRHDT and CDR2 FYEKMQ (reference sequence). CDR3 length equals 16 residues. After removal of 1 base from V and 2 bases from J, the junction contained 5 bases not matched to a gene. CDR3 sequence reads: CASSLDRGMTGNTIYF. The CDR3 nucleotides are TGTGCCAGCAGCTTAGACAGGGGTATGACTGGAAACACCATATATTTT.

The V and J genes are TRBV5-1 and TRBJ1-1; a possible D gene is TRBD1 (5 bases). The CDR3 has 15 residues. CDR1 and CDR2 from the germline V gene are SGHRS and YFSETQ. The V end was cut by 1 base, the J end by 1 base, with 11 bases between. The CDR3: CASSLIDRANTEAFF. CDR3 nucleotides: TGCGCCAGCAGCTTGATCGACAGAGCGAACACTGAAGCTTTCTTT.

This rearrangement joins TRBV19 to TRBJ2-2; TRBD1 aligns across 7 bases. The V gene end was trimmed by 11 bases and the J gene end by 2 bases; junction bases not matched to a gene: 8. Germline V gene lookup returns CDR1 LNHDA and CDR2 SQIVND (reference sequence). The CDR3 runs 14 residues. In DNA, the CDR3 is TGTGCCGTACAATGGGACAGAAACACCGGGGAGCTGTTTTTT. It encodes CAVQWDRNTGELFF.

The J gene is TRBJ2-1, the V gene TRBV6-4; D may be TRBD1 (6 bases). Germline V gene sequence: CDR1 MRHNA, CDR2 SNTAGT. The CDR3 is 14 residues long. The germline V and J ends were trimmed by 3 bases and 7 bases, with 13 bases remaining between them. The CDR3, as DNA: TGTGCCAGCAGTGAACAGGGTGGAATGAATGAGCAGTTCTTC. Amino acid sequence: CASSEQGGMNEQFF.

The J gene is TRBJ2-4, the V gene TRBV6-5; TRBD2 aligns across 7 bases. Germline loops: CDR1 MNHEY, CDR2 SVGAGI. The CDR3 is 15 residues long. J was trimmed by 8 bases and V by 0 bases; bases with no gene match: 7. The CDR3 loop is CASSYSGTGGYIQYF. The CDR3 DNA sequence: TGTGCCAGCAGTTACTCTGGGACGGGGGGATACATTCAGTACTTC.